The rows below give T cell receptor beta chains drawn from one sample of a study of T cell responses to AZD1222 COVID-19 vaccine. TCRdb's table, derived via immunoSEQ multiplex PCR, lists solely in-frame clones and lacks some. The table lists under 45,000 clones, roughly 89% of them singletons. Source: peripheral blood, taken on day 0 of AZD1222 vaccination. The receptors were gathered from an adult in good health. The conserved cysteine and the conserved F or W are not part of the CDR3 here. The order of the fields is V gene, D gene, clone size, J gene, CDR3 protein. The D gene is left open where the match is weak. Clone size is stated in some rows and not others, as once, few, many or a class when expanded.

TRBV28	NA	NA	TRBJ2-4	ASSLWAGAKNIQY
TRBV29-1	TRBD1	NA	TRBJ2-4	SVELQGYDIQY
TRBV3-1/TRBV3-2	NA	NA	TRBJ1-2	ASSQSPGQGGRDGYT
TRBV15	NA	NA	TRBJ2-4	ATSRARLSGNIQY
TRBV13	TRBD2	NA	TRBJ2-1	ASSLGGAPGRAGEQF
TRBV5-6	NA	once	TRBJ2-1	ASTPSPGATSNEQF
TRBV5-1	TRBD2	NA	TRBJ2-5	ASSLGLAGVEETQY
TRBV11-3	TRBD2	NA	TRBJ2-1	ASSLAAGDLNEQF
TRBV28	TRBD2	NA	TRBJ2-5	ASSSGASGRETQY
TRBV15	TRBD1	NA	TRBJ2-7	ATSRGGGAYEQY
TRBV19	TRBD1	NA	TRBJ1-5	ASSIGTGGNQPQH
TRBV20-1	TRBD2	NA	TRBJ2-1	SASSGALYNEQF
TRBV19	TRBD2	NA	TRBJ2-3	ASSPPQSGGGTDTQY
TRBV3-1/TRBV3-2	TRBD2	NA	TRBJ2-5	ASSQDRASGTQETQY
TRBV2	TRBD1	once	TRBJ1-6	ASRGQGAQSPLH
TRBV12-3/TRBV12-4	NA	once	TRBJ2-7	ASSRRNLGEQY
TRBV5-5	NA	NA	TRBJ2-1	ASRYRQVEENEQF
TRBV6-1	NA	NA	TRBJ2-7	ASSEDREQY
TRBV14	TRBD2	NA	TRBJ2-1	ASSHYPGPSGGKYNEQF
TRBV6-5	NA	NA	TRBJ1-2	ASTKGGSNYGYT
TRBV5-5	NA	NA	TRBJ1-1	ASRDGRDPNTEAF
TRBV5-1	NA	NA	TRBJ1-1	ASSPGLYEAF
TRBV6-2/TRBV6-3	NA	few	TRBJ1-6	ASSWAPGSSPLH
TRBV27	NA	NA	TRBJ2-1	ASSPKVGNEQF
TRBV9	NA	once	TRBJ2-7	ASSAPLSYEQY
TRBV6-5	NA	NA	TRBJ2-2	ASSYGPTGELF
TRBV7-6	NA	NA	TRBJ2-7	ASSSQGRGPYEQY
TRBV21-1	NA	NA	TRBJ1-2	ASSPQAEIQENYGYT
TRBV28	TRBD2	NA	TRBJ2-3	ASSFLGLAGGTDTQY
TRBV18	NA	NA	TRBJ2-7	ASSPQGAYEQY
TRBV6-4	TRBD2	few	TRBJ2-3	ASSRTSGGTDTQY
TRBV12-3/TRBV12-4	TRBD2	NA	TRBJ2-1	ASRWGGYNEQF
TRBV3-1/TRBV3-2	NA	NA	TRBJ2-7	ASSRERSEQY
TRBV5-5	NA	NA	TRBJ1-1	ASSLGVFRAKNTEAF
TRBV3-1/TRBV3-2	TRBD1	NA	TRBJ2-7	ASSQAGQGIYEQY
TRBV10-3	NA	NA	TRBJ2-2	ATTRDGGNTGELF
TRBV29-1	TRBD2	NA	TRBJ2-7	SVEDRASGNGEQY
TRBV7-2	NA	NA	TRBJ2-7	ASSTGLRRSYEQY
TRBV2	NA	NA	TRBJ1-2	ASSSQILGNYGYT
TRBV3-1/TRBV3-2	TRBD2	NA	TRBJ2-1	ASSQFKWASGDNEQF
TRBV7-8	TRBD1	NA	TRBJ2-7	ASSFIKSRDRVLEQY
TRBV29-1	NA	NA	TRBJ1-2	SAETTGLGYT
TRBV4-2	NA	NA	TRBJ2-2	ASSQVLESNTGELF
TRBV18	NA	NA	TRBJ2-7	ASSPGGSYEQY
TRBV9	TRBD1	few	TRBJ2-7	ASSLGQAYAEQY
TRBV19	TRBD1	NA	TRBJ1-5	ASSPPMGQGGGQPQH
TRBV4-2	NA	NA	TRBJ2-1	ASSPELTYNEQF
TRBV18	NA	once	TRBJ1-4	ASSVTTREKLF
TRBV6-5	TRBD1	NA	TRBJ2-2	ASSRRDRNTGELF
TRBV5-6	NA	NA	TRBJ1-2	ASSPGANYGYT
TRBV7-9	TRBD1	NA	TRBJ1-3	ASSSGQGFDTIY
TRBV2	NA	NA	TRBJ2-7	ASSGQSDEQY
TRBV29-1	TRBD1	NA	TRBJ1-1	SVATGTTEAF
TRBV7-2	NA	NA	TRBJ1-3	ASSLAGYSGNTIY
TRBV24-1	NA	NA	TRBJ1-3	ATAGNTIY